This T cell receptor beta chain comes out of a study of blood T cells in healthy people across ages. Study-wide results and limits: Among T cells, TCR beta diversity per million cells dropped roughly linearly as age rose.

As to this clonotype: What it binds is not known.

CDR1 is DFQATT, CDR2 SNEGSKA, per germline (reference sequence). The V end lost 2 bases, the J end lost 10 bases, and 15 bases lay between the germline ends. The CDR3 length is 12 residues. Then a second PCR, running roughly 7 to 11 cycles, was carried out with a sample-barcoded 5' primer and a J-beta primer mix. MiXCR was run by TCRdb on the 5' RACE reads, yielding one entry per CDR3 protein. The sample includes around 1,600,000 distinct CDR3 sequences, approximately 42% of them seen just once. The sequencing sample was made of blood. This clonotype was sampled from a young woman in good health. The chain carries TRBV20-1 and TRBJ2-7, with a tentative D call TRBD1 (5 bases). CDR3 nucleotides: TGCAGTGCTAGATCAGGGCAAGAGGCCCAGTACTTC. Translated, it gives CSARSGQEAQYF.